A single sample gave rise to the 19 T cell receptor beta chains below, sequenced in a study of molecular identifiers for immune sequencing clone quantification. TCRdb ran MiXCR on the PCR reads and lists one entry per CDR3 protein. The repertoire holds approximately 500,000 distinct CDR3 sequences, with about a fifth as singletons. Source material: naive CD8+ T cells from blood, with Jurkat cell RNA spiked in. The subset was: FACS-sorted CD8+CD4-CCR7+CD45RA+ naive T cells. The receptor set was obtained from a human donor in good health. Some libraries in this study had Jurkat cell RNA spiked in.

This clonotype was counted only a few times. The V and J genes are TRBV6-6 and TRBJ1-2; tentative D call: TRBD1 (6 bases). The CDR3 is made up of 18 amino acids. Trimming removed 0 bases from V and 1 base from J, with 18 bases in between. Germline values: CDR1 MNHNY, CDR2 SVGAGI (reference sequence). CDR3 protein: CASSYSNGWTELNYGYTF. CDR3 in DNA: TGTGCCAGCAGTTACTCGAACGGTTGGACAGAGCTTAACTATGGCTACACCTTC.

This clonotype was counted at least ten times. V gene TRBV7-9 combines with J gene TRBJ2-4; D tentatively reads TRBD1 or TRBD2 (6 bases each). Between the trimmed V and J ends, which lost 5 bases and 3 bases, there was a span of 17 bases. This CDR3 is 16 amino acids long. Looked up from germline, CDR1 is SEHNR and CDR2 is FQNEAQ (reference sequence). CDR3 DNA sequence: TGTGCCAGCAGCGCACAGGGAAAGGGGGGCAAAAACATTCAGTACTTC. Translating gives CASSAQGKGGKNIQYF.

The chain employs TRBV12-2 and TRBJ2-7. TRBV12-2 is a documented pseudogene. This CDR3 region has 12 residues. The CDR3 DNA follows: TGTGCAAGTCTCAGAGGTCTCTCCGAGCAGTACTTC. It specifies CASLRGLSEQYF.

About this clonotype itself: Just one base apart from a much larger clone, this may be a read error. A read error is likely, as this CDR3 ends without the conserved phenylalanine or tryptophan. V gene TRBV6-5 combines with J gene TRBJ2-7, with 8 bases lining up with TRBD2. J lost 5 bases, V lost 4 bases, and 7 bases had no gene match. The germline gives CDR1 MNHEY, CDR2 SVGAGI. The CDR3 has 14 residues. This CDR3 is CASSWRGAGDEQYL. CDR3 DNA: TGTGCCAGCAGTTGGCGGGGGGCAGGGGACGAGCAGTACCTC.

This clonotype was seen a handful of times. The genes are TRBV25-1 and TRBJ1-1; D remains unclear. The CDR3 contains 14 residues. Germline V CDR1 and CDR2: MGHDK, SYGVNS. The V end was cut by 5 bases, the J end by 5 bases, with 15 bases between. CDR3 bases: TGTGCCAGCAGTCCCGAAGTGGGCTGGACTGAAGCTTTCTTT. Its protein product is CASSPEVGWTEAFF.

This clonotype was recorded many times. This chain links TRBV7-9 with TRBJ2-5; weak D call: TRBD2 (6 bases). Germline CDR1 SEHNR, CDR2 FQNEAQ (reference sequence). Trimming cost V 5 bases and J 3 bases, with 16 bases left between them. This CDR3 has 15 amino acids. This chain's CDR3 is CASSVGHPGEETQYF. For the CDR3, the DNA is TGTGCCAGCAGCGTCGGTCATCCGGGGGAAGAGACCCAGTACTTC.

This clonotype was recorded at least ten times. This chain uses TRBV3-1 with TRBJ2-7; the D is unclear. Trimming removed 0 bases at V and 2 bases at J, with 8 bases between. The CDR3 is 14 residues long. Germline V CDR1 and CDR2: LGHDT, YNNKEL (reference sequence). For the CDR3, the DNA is TGTGCCAGCAGCCAAGATGTCCGGACCTACGAGCAGTACTTC. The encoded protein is CASSQDVRTYEQYF.

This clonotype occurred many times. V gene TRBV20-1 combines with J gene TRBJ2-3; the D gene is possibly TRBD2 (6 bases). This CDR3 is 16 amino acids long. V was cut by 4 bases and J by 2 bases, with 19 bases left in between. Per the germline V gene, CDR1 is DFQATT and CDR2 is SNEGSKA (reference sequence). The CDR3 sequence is CSANPTSSSYTDTQYF. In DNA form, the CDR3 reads TGCAGTGCTAACCCAACTAGCAGCTCTTACACAGATACGCAGTATTTT.

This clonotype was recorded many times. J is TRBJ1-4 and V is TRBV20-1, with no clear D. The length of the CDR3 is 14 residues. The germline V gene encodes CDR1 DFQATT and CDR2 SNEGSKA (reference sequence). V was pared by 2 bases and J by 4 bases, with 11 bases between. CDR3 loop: CSARIGQSNEKLFF. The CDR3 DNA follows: TGCAGTGCTAGAATCGGGCAGAGTAATGAAAAACTGTTTTTT.

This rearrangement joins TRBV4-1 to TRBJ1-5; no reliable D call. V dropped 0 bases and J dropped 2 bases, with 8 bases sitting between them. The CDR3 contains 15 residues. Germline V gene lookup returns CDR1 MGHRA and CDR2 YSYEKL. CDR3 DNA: TGCGCCAGCAGCCAAGAACGTCAGGGCAATCAGCCCCAGCATTTT. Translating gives CASSQERQGNQPQHF.

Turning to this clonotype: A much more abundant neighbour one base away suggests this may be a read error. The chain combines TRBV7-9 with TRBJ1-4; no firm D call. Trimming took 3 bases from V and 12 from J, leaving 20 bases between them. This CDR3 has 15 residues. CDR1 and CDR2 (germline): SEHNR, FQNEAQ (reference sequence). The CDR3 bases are TGTGCCAGCAGCTTGGCTGTCGGTGGCGTCGAAGAACTGTTTTTT. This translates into CASSLAVGGVEELFF.

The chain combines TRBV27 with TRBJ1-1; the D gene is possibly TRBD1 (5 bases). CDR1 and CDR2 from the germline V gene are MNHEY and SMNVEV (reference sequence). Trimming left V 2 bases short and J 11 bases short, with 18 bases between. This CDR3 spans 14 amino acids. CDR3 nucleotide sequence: TGTGCCAGCAGTTTAGGCACAGGAGGATTTGACGCTTTCTTT. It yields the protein CASSLGTGGFDAFF.

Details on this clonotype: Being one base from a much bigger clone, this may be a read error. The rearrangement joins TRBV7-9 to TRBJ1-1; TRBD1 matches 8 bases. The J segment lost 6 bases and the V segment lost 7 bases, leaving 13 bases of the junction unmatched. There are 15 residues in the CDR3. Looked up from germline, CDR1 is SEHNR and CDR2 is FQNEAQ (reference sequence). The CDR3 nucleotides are TGTGCCAGCAACCCACGGACAGGGAGGCTGGCTGAAGCTTTCTTT. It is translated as CASNPRTGRLAEAFF.

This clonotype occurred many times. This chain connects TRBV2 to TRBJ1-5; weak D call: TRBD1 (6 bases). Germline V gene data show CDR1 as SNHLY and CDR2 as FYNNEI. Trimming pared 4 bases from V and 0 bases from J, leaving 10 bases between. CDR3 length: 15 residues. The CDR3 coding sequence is TGTGCCAGCAGTGGATGGACAGCTAGCAATCAGCCCCAGCATTTT. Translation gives CASSGWTASNQPQHF.

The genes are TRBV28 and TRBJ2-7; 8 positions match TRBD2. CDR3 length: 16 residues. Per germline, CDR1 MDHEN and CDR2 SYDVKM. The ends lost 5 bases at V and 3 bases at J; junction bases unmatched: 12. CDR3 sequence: CASSTAPGTSIYEQYF. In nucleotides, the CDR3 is TGTGCCAGCAGTACAGCGCCCGGGACTAGTATCTACGAGCAGTACTTC.

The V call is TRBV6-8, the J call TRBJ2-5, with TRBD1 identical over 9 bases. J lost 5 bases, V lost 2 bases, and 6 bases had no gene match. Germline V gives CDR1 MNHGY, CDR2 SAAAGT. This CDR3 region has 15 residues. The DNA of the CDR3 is TGTGCCAGCAGTTACGTGTGGACAGGGGTGGAGACCCAGTACTTC. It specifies CASSYVWTGVETQYF.

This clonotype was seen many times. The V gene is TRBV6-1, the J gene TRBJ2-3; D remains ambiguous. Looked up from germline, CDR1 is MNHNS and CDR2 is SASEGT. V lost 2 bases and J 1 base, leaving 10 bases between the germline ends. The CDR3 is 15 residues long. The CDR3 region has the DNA TGTGCCAGCAGTGAAAACGGGTTTCGCACAGATACGCAGTATTTT. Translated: CASSENGFRTDTQYF.

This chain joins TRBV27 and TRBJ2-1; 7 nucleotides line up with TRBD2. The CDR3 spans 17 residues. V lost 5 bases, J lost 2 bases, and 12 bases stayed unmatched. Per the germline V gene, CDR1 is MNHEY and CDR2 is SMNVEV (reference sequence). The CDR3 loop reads CASSLIGTTPAYNEQFF. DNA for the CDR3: TGTGCCAGCAGTCTTATAGGGACTACACCGGCCTACAATGAGCAGTTCTTC.

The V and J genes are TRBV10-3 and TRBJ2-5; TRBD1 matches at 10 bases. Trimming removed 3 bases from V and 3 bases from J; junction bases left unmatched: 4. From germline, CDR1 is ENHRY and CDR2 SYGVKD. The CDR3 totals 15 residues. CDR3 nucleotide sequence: TGTGCCATCAGTGAAGACAGGGGGCCCGAAGAGACCCAGTACTTC. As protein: CAISEDRGPEETQYF.